Below, 27 T cell receptor beta chains from the same sample are listed, as sequenced in a study of human T cells and chemical hapten exposure (dated by TCRdb to the early 2020s). The sample's time point label, in plain terms: patch test 1, 2 weeks after DPC sensitization. The intended sense of this specimen's treatment or condition label: therapeutic diphenylcyclopropenone sensitization with weekly scalp DPC. Library preparation was by RACE. TCRdb names NextSeq 500 as the instrument used. TCRdb took the public reads, trimmed them with fastp at Q25, ran MiXCR for clone calling and kept in-frame beta chains. Merged by CDR3 protein, the rows form single entries marked with the most common genes and DNA. Within this sample are about 71,000 distinct CDR3 sequences, with around 9.5% of them counted one time only. Jointly, the top ten make up approximately 3% of the sample. Material: whole blood, obtained in connection with sensitization to the hapten diphenylcyclopropenone (DPC). Receptor source: a woman aged 40 to 55 with alopecia areata. Some clones in this sample may be carry-over from other donors' samples.

This clonotype was seen ten or more times. The chain employs TRBV6-5 and TRBJ1-2, with a possible D match to TRBD1 (5 bases). Trimming stripped 0 bases from V and 6 bases from J, with 11 bases between. The CDR3 runs 14 residues. Per germline, CDR1 MNHEY and CDR2 SVGAGI. CDR3 coding DNA: TGTGCCAGCAGTTACTCGGGGGGTTCCGATGGCTACACCTTC. Amino acid sequence: CASSYSGGSDGYTF.

The sample holds a few counts of this clonotype. Here the CDR3 DNA reads TGCAGCGTTTACGGGACTATGGACGAGCAGTACTTC. Encoded protein: CSVYGTMDEQYF. The chain couples TRBV29-1 to TRBJ2-7, with 7 bases fitting TRBD2. V gave up 5 bases and J gave up 5 bases; unmatched junction bases: 6. The germline gives CDR1 SQVTM, CDR2 ANQGSEA. The CDR3 consists of 12 residues.

This clonotype occurred many times. This sequence joins TRBV20-1 and TRBJ2-7; 7 nucleotides match TRBD2. CDR3 length: 12 residues. Germline values: CDR1 DFQATT, CDR2 SNEGSKA (reference sequence). V was pared by 5 bases and J by 2 bases, with 3 bases of the junction left unmatched. CDR3 bases: TGCAGTGCTTGGGAGGGAACCTACGAGCAGTACTTC. This sequence encodes CSAWEGTYEQYF.

There are many counts of this clonotype. CDR3 amino acids: CASSMMVISGELFF. CDR3 nucleotide sequence: TGTGCCAGTAGTATGATGGTTATATCCGGGGAGCTGTTTTTT. This chain connects TRBV19 to TRBJ2-2; no firm D call. Germline CDR1 LNHDA, CDR2 SQIVND (reference sequence). V was trimmed by 3 bases and J by 6 bases, leaving 11 bases between them. This CDR3 comprises 14 residues.

This rearrangement joins TRBV30 to TRBJ2-5, with TRBD2 matching over 10 bases. Germline V gene sequence: CDR1 GTSNPN, CDR2 SVGIG (reference sequence). V lost 2 bases to trimming and J lost 3 bases; unmatched junction nucleotides: 6. This CDR3 comprises 15 residues. The CDR3 region has the DNA TGTGCCTGGAGTTTTGGAGGGACTAGCGAAGAGACCCAGTACTTC. This codes for CAWSFGGTSEETQYF.

A few counts support this clonotype. The rearrangement joins TRBV24-1 to TRBJ2-1; D possibly uses TRBD1 or TRBD2 (6 bases each). Trimming removed 9 bases at V and 4 bases at J, with 9 bases between. Germline CDR1 KGHDR, CDR2 SFDVKD. There are 12 residues in the CDR3. This CDR3 is CATGGPYNEQFF. In nucleotides, the CDR3 is TGTGCCACCGGGGGGCCATACAATGAGCAGTTCTTC.

This clonotype was observed at least ten times. This rearrangement joins TRBV10-3 to TRBJ2-7; 9 bases line up with TRBD2. The trim removed 0 bases at V and 0 bases at J, leaving 6 bases unmatched. The length of the CDR3 is 17 residues. CDR1 and CDR2 from the germline V gene are ENHRY and SYGVKD. CDR3 residues: CAISESSGGITSYEQYF. The CDR3 nucleotides are TGTGCCATCAGTGAGTCGAGCGGGGGGATCACCTCCTACGAGCAGTACTTC.

As for this clonotype: This could be a read error, since a much larger clone is one nucleotide away. The CDR3, as DNA: TGTGCTAGTGGTCTTGACAGTCACAATGAGCAGTTCTTC. Amino acid sequence: CASGLDSHNEQFF. V and J are TRBV12-5 and TRBJ2-1; tentative D call: TRBD1 (5 bases). CDR3 length: 13 residues. The ends were cut back, 5 bases at V and 5 bases at J, with 10 bases in the middle. Per the germline V gene, CDR1 is LGHNT and CDR2 is FRNRAP.

The sample holds many counts of this clonotype. The chain joins TRBV6-1 to TRBJ1-3; weak D call: TRBD1 (5 bases). This CDR3 is 15 amino acids long. Germline V gives CDR1 MNHNS, CDR2 SASEGT. Trimming took off 6 bases at V and 3 bases at J, with 15 bases between the two ends. CDR3 in amino acids: CASRWGMADGNTIYF. Here the CDR3 DNA reads TGTGCCAGCAGATGGGGGATGGCTGATGGAAACACCATATATTTT.

This clonotype was picked up a small number of times. This chain links TRBV3-1 with TRBJ2-2, with unresolved D. The CDR3 sequence is 13 residues long. V lost 4 bases and J 4 bases, leaving 7 bases between the germline ends. Germline loops: CDR1 LGHDT, CDR2 YNNKEL (reference sequence). CDR3 nucleotides: TGTGCCAGCAGCCCCTTAGGCACCGGGGAGCTGTTTTTT. Protein product: CASSPLGTGELFF.

This clonotype was observed many times. The chain combines TRBV9 with TRBJ1-6; D is uncertain. V lost 4 bases to trimming and J lost 6 bases, with 11 bases between them. This CDR3 is 14 amino acids long. Germline V gene data show CDR1 as SGDLS and CDR2 as YYNGEE. The CDR3 protein is CASSSEGGNSPLHF. The CDR3 DNA sequence: TGTGCCAGCAGCTCAGAGGGAGGTAATTCACCCCTCCACTTT.

This chain uses TRBV5-4 with TRBJ2-7, with 9 nucleotides matching TRBD1. The V gene's germline CDR1 is SGHNT and CDR2 YYREEE (reference sequence). The CDR3 covers 15 residues. The V gene end was trimmed by 4 bases and the J gene end by 1 base; junction bases not matched to a gene: 6. The CDR3 region has the DNA TGTGCCAGCAGCGTCGTCGGGACAGGGTCCTACGAGCAGTACTTC. Encoded protein: CASSVVGTGSYEQYF.

This clonotype was recorded at least ten times. This chain joins TRBV11-2 and TRBJ2-5, with D possibly TRBD2 on 6 matching bases. CDR3 length: 13 amino acids. Germline values: CDR1 SGHAT, CDR2 FQNNGV. Deletions cut 1 base from V and 7 bases from J, with 10 bases between. CDR3 sequence: CASSLGTTGTQYF. The CDR3 DNA follows: TGTGCCAGCAGCTTAGGGACTACGGGGACCCAGTACTTC.

This clonotype appeared many times. This chain connects TRBV7-6 to TRBJ2-1; 12 positions agree with TRBD2. V dropped 2 bases and J dropped 2; count of bases not matched to a gene: 4. The CDR3 spans 17 residues. The germline CDR1 and CDR2 sequences are SGHVS and FNYEAQ. The CDR3 DNA follows: TGTGCCAGCAGCTTATTTTCTAGCGGGGGGGCCTACAATGAGCAGTTCTTC. Amino acid sequence: CASSLFSSGGAYNEQFF.

This chain connects TRBV9 to TRBJ1-4; TRBD1 is a possible D gene (5 bases). V lost 0 bases and J lost 8, with 14 bases in between. Germline CDR1 is SGDLS and CDR2 is YYNGEE. CDR3 size: 15 residues. The CDR3 sequence: CASSVASGTAEKLFF. The CDR3, as DNA: TGTGCCAGCAGCGTAGCGTCCGGGACGGCAGAAAAACTGTTTTTT.

This clonotype appeared many times. The V gene is TRBV9, the J gene TRBJ2-2; tentatively, D is TRBD1 (5 bases). The germline gives CDR1 SGDLS, CDR2 YYNGEE. The V end lost 4 bases, the J end lost 6 bases, and 13 bases lay between the germline ends. The CDR3 runs 14 residues. CDR3 coding DNA: TGTGCCAGCAGCACCCCAGGGTTGCCCGGGGAGCTGTTTTTT. Residues: CASSTPGLPGELFF. The entire variable domain, with the rest obtained from reference TRBV9 and TRBJ2-2, is as follows: DSGVTQTPKHLITATGQRVTLRCSPRSGDLSVYWYQQSLDQGLQFLIQYYNGEERAKGNILERFSAQQFPDLHSELNLSSLELGDSALYFCASSTPGLPGELFFGEGSRLTVL.

Many counts were recorded for this clonotype. V usage is TRBV7-9 and J usage is TRBJ1-4; D unresolved. Deletions cut 7 bases from V and 0 bases from J, with 12 bases between. This CDR3 spans 15 amino acids. CDR1 is SEHNR, CDR2 FQNEAQ, per germline (reference sequence). CDR3 protein: CASTTPGATNEKLFF. The DNA of the CDR3 is TGTGCCAGCACCACCCCTGGGGCAACTAATGAAAAACTGTTTTTT.

This clonotype appeared many times. The gene calls are TRBV6-2 or TRBV6-3 and TRBJ1-1; D unresolved. CDR3 length: 12 residues. CDR1 and CDR2 from the germline V gene are MNHEY and SVGEGT. V shed 6 bases and J shed 0 bases, with 5 bases lying between them. The CDR3 DNA is TGTGCCAGCAGCTCGATGAACACTGAAGCTTTCTTT. It yields the protein CASSSMNTEAFF.

This clonotype has at least ten counts. V is TRBV10-2 and J is TRBJ2-7; TRBD2 matches at 9 bases. CDR3 size: 16 residues. J was trimmed by 4 bases and V by 2 bases; bases with no gene match: 9. CDR1 is WSHSY and CDR2 is SAAADI in the germline V gene. The CDR3 bases are TGCGCCAGCAGTGAGATTTGGGCTAGCGGGGTGTACGAGCAGTACTTC. This codes for CASSEIWASGVYEQYF.

The chain has TRBV6-2 or TRBV6-3 and TRBJ2-7; no reliable D call. Trimming shortened V by 2 bases and J by 0 bases, and 5 bases separated the two germline ends. The CDR3 is 13 residues long. Germline V gene lookup returns CDR1 MNHEY and CDR2 SVGEGT. CDR3 loop: CASSYAVSYEQYF. Here the CDR3 DNA reads TGTGCCAGCAGTTACGCGGTCTCCTACGAGCAGTACTTC.

This clonotype was recorded many times. The V call is TRBV25-1, the J call TRBJ2-1, with a tentative D call TRBD1 (5 bases). Germline loops: CDR1 MGHDK, CDR2 SYGVNS. This CDR3 comprises 15 residues. V was pared by 6 bases and J by 4 bases, with 16 bases between. The CDR3 DNA reads TGTGCCAGCAGCATAACCGAGACAGCTTACAATGAGCAGTTCTTC. Translated, it gives CASSITETAYNEQFF.

This clonotype has a count of ten or more. The V call is TRBV4-2, the J call TRBJ2-3; D is possibly TRBD1 (7 bases). Trimming cost V 0 bases and J 4 bases, with 17 bases left between them. CDR1 is LGHNA, CDR2 YNFKEQ, per germline. The CDR3 extends over 17 amino acids. The CDR3 bases are TGTGCCAGCAGCCAAGACGGTTCCAGGGGGGCCCCAGATACGCAGTATTTT. Protein product: CASSQDGSRGAPDTQYF.

This chain uses TRBV5-1 with TRBJ1-1, with D hard to call. With 0 bases removed from V and 0 bases from J, the gap between germline ends came to 3 bases. CDR1 is SGHRS, CDR2 YFSETQ, per germline. This CDR3 is built from 13 residues. The CDR3 spells CASSLVVNTEAFF. In DNA, the CDR3 is TGCGCCAGCAGCTTGGTAGTGAACACTGAAGCTTTCTTT.

This clonotype was counted at least ten times. The chain combines TRBV7-6 with TRBJ2-7; possibly TRBD1 for D (5 bases). Germline V gene lookup returns CDR1 SGHVS and CDR2 FNYEAQ. Trimming removed 2 bases at V and 7 bases at J, with 21 bases between. The CDR3 runs 16 residues. The CDR3 is CASSLIQGAPPMEQYF. DNA for the CDR3: TGTGCCAGCAGCTTAATCCAGGGCGCCCCCCCAATGGAGCAGTACTTC.

This clonotype was seen ten or more times. This chain connects TRBV6-2 or TRBV6-3 to TRBJ2-7, with 10 bases matching TRBD1. Germline-derived CDR1 and CDR2 are MNHEY and SVGEGT. V was clipped by 2 bases and J by 3 bases; unmatched bases: 4. This CDR3 has 15 amino acids. The CDR3 loop is CASSYRGTGVYEQYF. CDR3 in DNA: TGTGCCAGCAGTTACCGAGGGACAGGGGTCTACGAGCAGTACTTC.

This clonotype was seen ten or more times. V and J are TRBV7-9 and TRBJ2-4, with 9 bases fitting TRBD1. CDR1 and CDR2 from the germline V gene are SEHNR and FQNEAQ (reference sequence). The trim removed 3 bases at V and 7 bases at J, leaving 4 bases unmatched. The CDR3 sequence is 14 residues long. Here the CDR3 DNA reads TGTGCCAGCAGCTTGGCCGGGACAGGGAACATTCAGTACTTC. Translating it yields CASSLAGTGNIQYF.

Notes on this clonotype: This could be a read error, since a much larger clone is one nucleotide away. The chain combines TRBV13 with TRBJ2-4; D is undetermined. The CDR3 has 14 residues. Germline V CDR1 and CDR2: PRHDT, FYEKMQ (reference sequence). The CDR3 DNA follows: TGTGTCAGCAGCCGACTTTTAGCCAAAAACATTCAGTACTTC. Residues: CVSSRLLAKNIQYF.